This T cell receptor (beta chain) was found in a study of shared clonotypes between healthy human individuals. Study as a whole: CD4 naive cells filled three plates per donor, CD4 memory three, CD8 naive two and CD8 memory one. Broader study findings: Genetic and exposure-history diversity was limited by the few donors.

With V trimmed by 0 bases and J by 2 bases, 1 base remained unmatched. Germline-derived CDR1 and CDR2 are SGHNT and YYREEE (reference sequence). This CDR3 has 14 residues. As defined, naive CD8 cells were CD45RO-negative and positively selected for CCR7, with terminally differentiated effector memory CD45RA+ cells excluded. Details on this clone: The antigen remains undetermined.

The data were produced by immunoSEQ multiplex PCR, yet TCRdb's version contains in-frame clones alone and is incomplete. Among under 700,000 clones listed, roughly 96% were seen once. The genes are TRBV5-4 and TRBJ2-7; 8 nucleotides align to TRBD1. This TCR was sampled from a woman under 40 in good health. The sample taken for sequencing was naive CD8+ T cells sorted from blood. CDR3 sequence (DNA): TGTGCCAGCAGCTTGGCGACAGGGGCCTACGAGCAGTACTTC. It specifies CASSLATGAYEQYF.